The source of this T cell receptor (beta chain) is a study of blood T cells in healthy people across ages. Using a J-beta primer mix together with a sample-barcoded 5' primer, a second PCR was run for about 6 to 12 cycles. TCRdb reprocessed the 5' RACE reads via MiXCR and lists one record per CDR3 protein. This table holds about 620,000 distinct CDR3 sequences, around 52% found once. This CDR3 spans 14 amino acids. CDR1 and CDR2 (germline): SGHRS, YFSETQ. The germline V and J ends were trimmed by 3 bases and 4 bases, with 12 bases remaining between them. Input material: blood. The receptor's source is an elderly woman in good health. The V and J genes are TRBV5-1 and TRBJ2-3; D is tentatively TRBD1 or TRBD2 (5 bases each). The CDR3 spells CASSSGTAADTQYF. The CDR3 DNA sequence: TGCGCCAGCAGCTCCGGGACCGCAGCAGATACGCAGTATTTT. Full variable domain (outside the CDR3, taken from reference TRBV5-1 and TRBJ2-3): KAGVTQTPRYLIKTRGQQVTLSCSPISGHRSVSWYQQTPGQGLQFLFEYFSETQRNKGNFPGRFSGRQFSNSRSEMNVSTLELGDSALYLCASSSGTAADTQYFGPGTRLTVL.